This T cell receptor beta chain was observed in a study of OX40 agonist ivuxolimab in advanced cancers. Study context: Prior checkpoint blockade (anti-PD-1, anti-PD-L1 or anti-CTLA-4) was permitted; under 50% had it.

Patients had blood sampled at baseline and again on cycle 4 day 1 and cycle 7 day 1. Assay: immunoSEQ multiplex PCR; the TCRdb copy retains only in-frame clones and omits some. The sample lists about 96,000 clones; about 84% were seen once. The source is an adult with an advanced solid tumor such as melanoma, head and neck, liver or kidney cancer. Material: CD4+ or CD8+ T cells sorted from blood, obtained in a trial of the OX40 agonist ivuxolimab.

Here the CDR3 reads CASSLSHGSYNEQFF. The CDR3 nucleotides read TGTGCCAGCAGTCTTAGCCATGGTAGCTACAATGAGCAGTTCTTC. V is TRBV7-8 and J is TRBJ2-1; D unclear. CDR1 and CDR2 from the germline V gene are SGHVS and FQNEAQ. This CDR3 comprises 15 residues. The V end lost 6 bases, the J end lost 3 bases, and 15 bases lay between the germline ends. The entire variable domain, with the rest obtained from reference TRBV7-8 and TRBJ2-1, is as follows: GAGVSQSPRYKVAKRGQDVALRCDPISGHVSLFWYQQALGQGPEFLTYFQNEAQLDKSGLPSDRFFAERPEGSVSTLKIQRTQQEDSAVYLCASSLSHGSYNEQFFGPGTRLTVL.